This entry lists 16 T cell receptor beta chains sequenced from one sample in a study of T cells in Graves' hyperthyroidism and ophthalmopathy. Researchers took RNA transcripts and amplified the TCR beta CDR3 regions from them. HTBI primers were used for first-round RT-PCR of the TCR CDR3. TCRdb processed the multiplex PCR reads anew with MiXCR; each CDR3 protein has one entry. The sample yields hundreds of thousands of distinct CDR3 sequences, about 15% seen once. Sequencing was carried out using blood. These receptor sequences come from a woman between 55 and 75 years old with Graves' ophthalmopathy.

This clonotype was counted a few times. The chain carries TRBV28 and TRBJ2-5; 7 bases are shared with TRBD1. Trimming took 6 bases from V and 0 from J; bases not matched to a gene: 4. This CDR3 region has 14 residues. From germline, CDR1 is MDHEN and CDR2 SYDVKM. The CDR3 region has the DNA TGTGCCAGCAGAGTGGACAGGAACCAAGAGACCCAGTACTTC. Translated: CASRVDRNQETQYF. The full variable domain, rest sourced from reference TRBV28 and TRBJ2-5, is DVKVTQSSRYLVKRTGEKVFLECVQDMDHENMFWYRQDPGLGLRLIYFSYDVKMKEKGDIPEGYSVSREKKERFSLILESASTNQTSMYLCASRVDRNQETQYFGPGTRLLVL.

This clonotype showed up many times. The CDR3 is CASSLGAYPQETQYF. The CDR3 nucleotides are TGTGCCAGCAGTTTAGGGGCCTACCCCCAAGAGACCCAGTACTTC. This chain uses TRBV27 with TRBJ2-5; weak D call: TRBD1 (5 bases). This CDR3 has 15 residues. V lost 2 bases and J 1 base, leaving 11 bases between the germline ends. CDR1 MNHEY and CDR2 SMNVEV come from the germline V gene (reference sequence).

This clonotype was observed many times. The chain employs TRBV28 and TRBJ1-1; 10 nucleotides match TRBD1. Germline V CDR1 and CDR2: MDHEN, SYDVKM. Unmatched junction bases numbered 5, after V lost 6 bases and J lost 1 base. This CDR3 has 15 residues. The CDR3 sequence: CASRTGGSQNTEAFF. The CDR3 DNA reads as TGTGCCAGCAGGACAGGGGGCTCCCAGAACACTGAAGCTTTCTTT.

Ten or more counts support this clonotype. This rearrangement joins TRBV30 to TRBJ2-2; D gene ambiguous. The V end was cut by 6 bases, the J end by 0 bases, with 11 bases between. Germline CDR1 GTSNPN, CDR2 SVGIG (reference sequence). The CDR3 contains 14 residues. The CDR3 DNA reads as TGTGCCTGTCCGGGCCTCGCGAACACCGGGGAGCTGTTTTTT. This sequence encodes CACPGLANTGELFF.

This clonotype has a count of ten or more. J is TRBJ2-2 and V is TRBV10-2; weak D call: TRBD2 (6 bases). Germline CDR1 is WSHSY and CDR2 is SAAADI. The V gene lost 1 base and the J gene lost 3 bases, with 9 bases spanning the gap. The CDR3 consists of 15 residues. The CDR3 reads CASSEYGEDTGELFF. The CDR3 DNA sequence: TGCGCCAGCAGTGAGTACGGGGAGGACACCGGGGAGCTGTTTTTT.

The rearrangement uses TRBV11-2 and TRBJ1-5; D gene unclear. The CDR3 runs to 13 residues. V was cut by 3 bases and J by 0 bases, with 3 bases left in between. Per the germline V gene, CDR1 is SGHAT and CDR2 is FQNNGV. The CDR3 here is CASSFHSNQPQHF. CDR3 DNA sequence: TGTGCCAGCAGCTTCCATAGCAATCAGCCCCAGCATTTT.

Only a few counts were recorded for this clonotype. Compared with germline, one end of the junction differs, possibly owing to a read error. J is TRBJ2-3 and V is TRBV20-1; the D gene is possibly TRBD2 (5 bases). Germline assignment: CDR1 DFQATT and CDR2 SNEGSKA (reference sequence). This CDR3 is 14 amino acids long. The chain's CDR3 is CSTRISSATDTQYF. DNA of the CDR3: TGCAGTACTAGGATTAGTTCGGCAACAGATACGCAGTATTTT.

V usage is TRBV5-1 and J usage is TRBJ2-1; 15 nucleotides line up with TRBD2. V lost 7 bases to trimming and J lost 6 bases; unmatched junction nucleotides: 2. In germline, CDR1 is SGHRS, CDR2 YFSETQ. The CDR3 is made up of 14 amino acids. CDR3 in DNA: TGCGCCAGCTGGACTAGCGGGGGGGGCAATGAGCAGTTCTTC. Protein: CASWTSGGGNEQFF.

The chain links TRBV6-1 to TRBJ2-2; D is perhaps TRBD1 (5 bases). This CDR3 is built from 15 residues. The germline V and J ends were trimmed by 6 bases and 6 bases, with 17 bases remaining between them. Germline CDR1 reads MNHNS; CDR2 reads SASEGT. CDR3 nucleotide sequence: TGTGCCAGCAGCCAAGGGGATATTGTTTCCGGGGAGCTGTTTTTT. Translation gives CASSQGDIVSGELFF.

This clonotype turned up a few times. The genes are TRBV5-1 and TRBJ2-3, with no clear D. Germline V gene sequence: CDR1 SGHRS, CDR2 YFSETQ. The CDR3 runs to 14 residues. Trimming cost V 4 bases and J 0 bases, with 9 bases left between them. The CDR3 here is CASSLIDSTDTQYF. The CDR3 coding sequence is TGCGCCAGCAGCCTAATCGACAGCACAGATACGCAGTATTTT.

This clonotype was found many times. This rearrangement joins TRBV3-1 to TRBJ2-7, with D unresolved. The V gene's germline CDR1 is LGHDT and CDR2 YNNKEL (reference sequence). V lost 2 bases, J lost 1 base, and 9 bases lay in between. CDR3 length: 14 amino acids. Written as DNA, the CDR3 is TGTGCCAGCAGCCAACGTGGTGGATCCTACGAGCAGTACTTC. Protein sequence: CASSQRGGSYEQYF.

The V call is TRBV28, the J call TRBJ1-4, with TRBD1 matching over 7 bases. CDR1 is MDHEN, CDR2 SYDVKM, per germline. V was clipped by 5 bases and J by 6 bases; unmatched bases: 9. CDR3 length: 15 residues. CDR3 coding DNA: TGTGCCAGCAGTCCCTACAGGGGAGGGGATGAAAAACTGTTTTTT. Its protein is CASSPYRGGDEKLFF.

For this clonotype: Since the CDR3 does not end with the conserved phenylalanine or tryptophan, this likely comes from a read error. CDR3 in amino acids: CASSSPRTGGYTGETQYL. The CDR3 DNA follows: TGTGCCAGCAGCTCTCCCAGGACCGGGGGCTATACGGGAGAGACCCAGTACCTC. The chain recombines TRBV7-9 with TRBJ2-5; either TRBD1 or TRBD2 may supply D (6 bases each). The V end was cut by 4 bases, the J end by 4 bases, with 25 bases between. The CDR3 sequence is 18 residues long. Germline V gives CDR1 SEHNR, CDR2 FQNEAQ (reference sequence).

This clonotype was counted ten times or more. As DNA, the CDR3 is TGTGCCAGCATTTTATTACGGGACAGGGGGCCTGGGGCCAACGTCCTGACTTTC. Amino acid sequence: CASILLRDRGPGANVLTF. The chain couples TRBV6-1 to TRBJ2-6; 12 bases are a match to TRBD1. Germline V gives CDR1 MNHNS, CDR2 SASEGT. Trimming at V came to 7 bases and at J to 2 bases, leaving 9 bases not matched to a gene. The CDR3 runs to 18 residues.

This clonotype was found a few times. The chain joins TRBV15 to TRBJ2-1, with 10 positions matching TRBD2. The CDR3 extends over 14 amino acids. Germline CDR1 is LNHNV and CDR2 is YYDKDF (reference sequence). V dropped 8 bases and J dropped 8; count of bases not matched to a gene: 9. CDR3 sequence reads: CATEASGSLDEQFF. DNA of the CDR3: TGTGCCACCGAGGCTAGCGGGAGCTTAGATGAGCAGTTCTTC. Filled out from reference TRBV15 and TRBJ2-1, the complete variable domain reads DAMVIQNPRYQVTQFGKPVTLSCSQTLNHNVMYWYQQKSSQAPKLLFHYYDKDFNNEADTPDNFQSRRPNTSFCFLDIRSPGLGDTAMYLCATEASGSLDEQFFGPGTRLTVL.

This chain links TRBV15 with TRBJ1-1; D gene unclear. CDR3 length: 14 residues. Trimming removed 1 base at V and 3 bases at J, with 9 bases between. Per the germline V gene, CDR1 is LNHNV and CDR2 is YYDKDF (reference sequence). CDR3 protein: CATSRGNRDTEAFF. CDR3 bases: TGTGCCACCAGCAGAGGAAACAGAGACACTGAAGCTTTCTTT.